The 14 T cell receptor beta chains given below trace back to one sample, sequenced in a study of shared clonotypes between healthy human individuals. Here immunoSEQ multiplex PCR was the method, and the copy in TCRdb shows in-frame clones only, minus some. This sample has roughly 1.4 million clones, with 98% to 99% found just once. The source material was naive CD4+ T cells sorted from blood. Sample subset: CD45RA+ positively selected. The receptors were sampled from a man younger than 45 in good health.

The gene calls are TRBV7-2 and TRBJ2-7; D not certain. V dropped 2 bases and J dropped 7 bases, with 12 bases sitting between them. This CDR3 spans 13 amino acids. Germline assignment: CDR1 SGHTA and CDR2 FQGNSA. In DNA, the CDR3 is TGTGCCAGCAGCTTAATGTCTAGACGTGAGCAGTACTTC. This encodes CASSLMSRREQYF.

The CDR3 bases are TGTGCCAGCAGCTTGAAGGACAGGGGGGACTACAATGAGCAGTTCTTC. Translated: CASSLKDRGDYNEQFF. The J gene is TRBJ2-1, the V gene TRBV5-6; 10 bases map to TRBD1. Germline loops: CDR1 SGHDT, CDR2 YYEEEE. V lost 1 base, J lost 3 bases, and 4 bases stayed unmatched. The length of the CDR3 is 16 residues.

J is TRBJ2-1 and V is TRBV9, with no clear D. V lost 3 bases and J 8 bases, leaving 6 bases between the germline ends. In germline, CDR1 is SGDLS, CDR2 YYNGEE. The CDR3 covers 11 residues. CDR3 DNA: TGTGCCAGCAGCGCCTTGTATGAGCAGTTCTTC. Its translation: CASSALYEQFF.

This chain joins TRBV19 and TRBJ1-2; TRBD1 might be the D (5 bases). Trimming cost V 5 bases and J 7 bases, with 20 bases left between them. The CDR3 runs 15 residues. Germline V gene lookup returns CDR1 LNHDA and CDR2 SQIVND (reference sequence). The CDR3 spells CASSPSGGMELGYTF. CDR3 bases: TGTGCCAGTAGTCCAAGTGGGGGGATGGAGCTTGGCTACACCTTC.

CDR3 bases: TGTGCCAGTAGTGCCGCCCGAGGGGGGGATAGCAATCAGCCCCAGCATTTT. Translated: CASSAARGGDSNQPQHF. J is TRBJ1-5 and V is TRBV19; TRBD1 is a possible D gene (6 bases). The germline gives CDR1 LNHDA, CDR2 SQIVND (reference sequence). V lost 5 bases and J 0 bases, leaving 17 bases between the germline ends. CDR3 length: 17 amino acids.

The chain combines TRBV11-3 with TRBJ2-7; D possibly corresponds to TRBD2 (6 bases). Germline CDR1 is SGHNT and CDR2 is YENEEA. CDR3 length: 14 amino acids. Trimming took off 1 base at V and 1 base at J, with 8 bases between the two ends. The CDR3 DNA reads TGTGCCAGCAGCTTAGGCGGGGAGTCCTACGAGCAGTACTTC. Translated, it gives CASSLGGESYEQYF.

This sequence joins TRBV5-4 and TRBJ1-2, with a tentative D call TRBD1 (5 bases). The CDR3 is 13 residues long. The V and J ends lost 3 bases and 4 bases respectively, with 10 bases between them. CDR1 and CDR2 from the germline V gene are SGHNT and YYREEE (reference sequence). The CDR3 DNA reads as TGTGCCAGCAGCTCTAGGGGTTCCTATGGCTACACCTTC. It is translated as CASSSRGSYGYTF.

This clone has just one count. The chain joins TRBV5-1 to TRBJ2-7; D uncertain. V lost 3 bases and J lost 2, with 15 bases in between. The germline CDR1 and CDR2 sequences are SGHRS and YFSETQ. The CDR3 is 15 residues long. The CDR3 loop reads CASSSTPETPYEQYF. CDR3 in DNA: TGCGCCAGCAGCTCCACCCCCGAGACCCCCTACGAGCAGTACTTC.

The chain carries TRBV5-1 and TRBJ2-1; D unresolved. The ends were cut back, 2 bases at V and 1 base at J, with 10 bases in the middle. Germline CDR1 SGHRS, CDR2 YFSETQ. CDR3 length: 15 amino acids. The CDR3 bases are TGCGCCAGCAGCTTCGGGTCCTTGTCCTACAATGAGCAGTTCTTC. Amino acid sequence: CASSFGSLSYNEQFF. The whole variable domain, filled in from reference TRBV5-1 and TRBJ2-1, reads KAGVTQTPRYLIKTRGQQVTLSCSPISGHRSVSWYQQTPGQGLQFLFEYFSETQRNKGNFPGRFSGRQFSNSRSEMNVSTLELGDSALYLCASSFGSLSYNEQFFGPGTRLTVL.

The CDR3 reads CASSIDAPGQQYEQYF. CDR3 in DNA: TGTGCCAGTAGTATAGATGCTCCGGGACAGCAATACGAGCAGTACTTC. The chain combines TRBV19 with TRBJ2-7, with 7 bases lining up with TRBD1. Germline CDR1 is LNHDA and CDR2 is SQIVND (reference sequence). The V and J ends lost 0 bases and 4 bases, in that order; junction bases with no gene match: 9. This CDR3 has 16 amino acids. Full variable domain (rest looked up from reference TRBV19 and TRBJ2-7): DGGITQSPKYLFRKEGQNVTLSCEQNLNHDAMYWYRQDPGQGLRLIYYSQIVNDFQKGDIAEGYSVSREKKESFPLTVTSAQKNPTAFYLCASSIDAPGQQYEQYFGPGTRLTVT.

This chain joins TRBV7-2 and TRBJ2-7; D possibly corresponds to TRBD1 (6 bases). Germline V lookup: CDR1 SGHTA, CDR2 FQGNSA. The CDR3 runs 14 residues. V lost 5 bases and J 2 bases, leaving 13 bases between the germline ends. In nucleotides, the CDR3 is TGTGCCAGCAGCAGGGACACGCTGACCTACGAGCAGTACTTC. Encoded protein: CASSRDTLTYEQYF.

A word on this clone: Other DNA sequences in this sample translate to the same CDR3. The rearrangement joins TRBV7-9 to TRBJ1-2; possible D gene TRBD1, 5 bases. Trimming took 1 base from V and 0 from J, leaving 9 bases between them. The CDR3 contains 15 residues. Germline loops: CDR1 SEHNR, CDR2 FQNEAQ (reference sequence). The CDR3 sequence: CASSLGQGTNYGYTF. The CDR3 DNA reads as TGTGCCAGCAGCTTAGGTCAGGGAACTAACTATGGCTACACCTTC.

The rearrangement joins TRBV2 to TRBJ2-1, with TRBD2 identical over 11 bases. The CDR3 is made up of 15 amino acids. V lost 6 bases and J lost 4; bases outside the gene matches: 5. CDR1 SNHLY and CDR2 FYNNEI come from the germline V gene. CDR3 bases: TGTGCCAGCAGGGGTGGGACTAGCGGTTACAATGAGCAGTTCTTC. It yields the protein CASRGGTSGYNEQFF.

The chain carries TRBV9 and TRBJ2-4; tentatively, D is TRBD1 or TRBD2 (7 bases each). V lost 4 bases, J lost 0 bases, and 29 bases lay in between. This CDR3 region has 21 residues. The germline CDR1 and CDR2 sequences are SGDLS and YYNGEE. CDR3 in amino acids: CASSPGTDGTTRRLAKNIQYF. Here the CDR3 DNA reads TGTGCCAGCAGCCCAGGGACAGACGGGACTACCCGACGCTTAGCCAAAAACATTCAGTACTTC.